This T cell receptor beta chain appears in the sequencing data of a study of T cells in Graves' hyperthyroidism and ophthalmopathy. TCR beta CDR3 region amplification was performed from RNA transcripts. HTBI primers drove first-round RT-PCR of the TCR CDR3. MiXCR, applied by TCRdb to the multiplex PCR reads, yields one record per CDR3 protein. In the table there are about 590,000 distinct CDR3 sequences, 15% to 18% of which are singletons. The CDR3 is 14 residues long. Germline V gene sequence: CDR1 KGHSH, CDR2 LQKENI. V gave up 4 bases and J gave up 5 bases, with 11 bases separating them. The clonotype was recovered from a woman younger than 45 with Graves' hyperthyroidism. Material: blood. The chain links TRBV18 to TRBJ1-4, with unresolved D. The CDR3 loop is CASSLTVLNEKLFF. CDR3 sequence (DNA): TGTGCCAGCTCACTCACCGTCCTAAATGAAAAACTGTTTTTT.